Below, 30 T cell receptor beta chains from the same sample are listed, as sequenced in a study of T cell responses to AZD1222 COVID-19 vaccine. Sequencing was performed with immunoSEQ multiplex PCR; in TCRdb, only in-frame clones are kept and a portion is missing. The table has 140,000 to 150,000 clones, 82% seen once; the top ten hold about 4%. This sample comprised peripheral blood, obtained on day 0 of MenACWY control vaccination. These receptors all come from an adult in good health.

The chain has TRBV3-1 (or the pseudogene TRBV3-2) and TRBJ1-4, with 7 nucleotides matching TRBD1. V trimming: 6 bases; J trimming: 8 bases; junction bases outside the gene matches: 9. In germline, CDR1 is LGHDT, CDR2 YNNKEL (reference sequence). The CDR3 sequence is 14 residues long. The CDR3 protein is CASRKQGSGEKLFF. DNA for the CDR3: TGTGCCAGCAGGAAACAGGGGTCGGGAGAAAAACTGTTTTTT.

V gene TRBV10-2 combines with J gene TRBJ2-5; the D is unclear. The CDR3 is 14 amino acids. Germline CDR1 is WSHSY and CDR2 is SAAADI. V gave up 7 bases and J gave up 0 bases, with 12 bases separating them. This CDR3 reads CASIPRMDQETQYF. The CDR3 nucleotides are TGCGCCAGCATCCCCCGGATGGACCAAGAGACCCAGTACTTC.

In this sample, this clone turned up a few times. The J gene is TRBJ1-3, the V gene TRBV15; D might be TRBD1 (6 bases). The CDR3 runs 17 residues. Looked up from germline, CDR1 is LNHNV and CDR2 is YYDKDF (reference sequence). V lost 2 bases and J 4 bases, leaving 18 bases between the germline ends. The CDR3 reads CATSRQIPQGHGNTIYF. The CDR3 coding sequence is TGTGCCACCAGCAGACAAATTCCGCAGGGGCACGGAAACACCATATATTTT.

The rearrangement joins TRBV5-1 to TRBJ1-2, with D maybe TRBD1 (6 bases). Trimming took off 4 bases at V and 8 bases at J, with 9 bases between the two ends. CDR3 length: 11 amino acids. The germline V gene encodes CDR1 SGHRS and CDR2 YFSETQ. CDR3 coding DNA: TGCGCCAGCAGCCAGGACAGCGGCTACACCTTC. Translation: CASSQDSGYTF.

Here the CDR3 reads CASSVGDSYNSPLHF. CDR3 sequence (DNA): TGTGCCAGCAGCGTGGGGGACTCCTATAATTCACCCCTCCACTTT. The V call is TRBV9, the J call TRBJ1-6; possible D gene TRBD1, 5 bases. V dropped 2 bases and J dropped 0 bases, with 6 bases sitting between them. The CDR3 spans 15 residues. Germline CDR1 and CDR2: SGDLS and YYNGEE.

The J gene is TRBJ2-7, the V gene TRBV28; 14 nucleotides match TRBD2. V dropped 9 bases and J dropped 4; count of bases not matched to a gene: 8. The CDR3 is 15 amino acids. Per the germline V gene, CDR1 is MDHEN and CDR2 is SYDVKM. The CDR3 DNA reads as TGTGCCAGTGGGACTAGCGGGGGCAGAGGTTACGAGCAGTACGTC. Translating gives CASGTSGGRGYEQYV.

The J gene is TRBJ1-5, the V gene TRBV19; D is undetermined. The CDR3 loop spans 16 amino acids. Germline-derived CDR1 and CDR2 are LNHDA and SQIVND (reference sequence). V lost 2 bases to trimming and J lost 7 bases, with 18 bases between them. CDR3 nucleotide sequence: TGTGCCAGTAGTATAACCCGCCCTGTTGAAGGACAGCCCCAGCATTTT. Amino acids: CASSITRPVEGQPQHF.

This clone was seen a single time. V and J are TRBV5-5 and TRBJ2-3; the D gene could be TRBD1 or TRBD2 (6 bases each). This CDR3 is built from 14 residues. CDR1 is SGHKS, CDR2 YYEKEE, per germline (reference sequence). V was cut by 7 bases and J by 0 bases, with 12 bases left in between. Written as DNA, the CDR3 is TGTGCCAGCGGCCTCGGGGGCAGCACAGATACGCAGTATTTT. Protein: CASGLGGSTDTQYF. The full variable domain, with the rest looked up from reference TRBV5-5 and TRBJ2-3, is DAGVTQSPTHLIKTRGQQVTLRCSPISGHKSVSWYQQVLGQGPQFIFQYYEKEERGRGNFPDRFSARQFPNYSSELNVNALLLGDSALYLCASGLGGSTDTQYFGPGTRLTVL.

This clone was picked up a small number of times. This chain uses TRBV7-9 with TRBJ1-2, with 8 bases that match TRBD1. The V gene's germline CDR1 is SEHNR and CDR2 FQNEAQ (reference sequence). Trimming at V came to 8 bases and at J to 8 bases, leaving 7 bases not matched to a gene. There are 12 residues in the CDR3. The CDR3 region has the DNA TGTGCCAGCGGACAGGGCAATCAGGGCTACACCTTC. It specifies CASGQGNQGYTF.

This chain's CDR3 is CASSMGQGDGYTF. The CDR3 nucleotides are TGTGCCAGTAGTATGGGGCAGGGAGATGGCTACACCTTC. The J gene is TRBJ1-2, the V gene TRBV19; D is possibly TRBD1 (5 bases). This CDR3 contains 13 residues. Trimming stripped 3 bases from V and 6 bases from J, with 11 bases between. CDR1 is LNHDA, CDR2 SQIVND, per germline (reference sequence).

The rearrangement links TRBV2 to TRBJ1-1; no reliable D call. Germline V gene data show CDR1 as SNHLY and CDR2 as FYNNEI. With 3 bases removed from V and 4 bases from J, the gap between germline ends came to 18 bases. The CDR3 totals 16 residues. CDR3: CASSDPARTERTEAFF. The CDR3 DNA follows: TGTGCCAGCAGTGATCCGGCACGGACGGAACGCACTGAAGCTTTCTTT.

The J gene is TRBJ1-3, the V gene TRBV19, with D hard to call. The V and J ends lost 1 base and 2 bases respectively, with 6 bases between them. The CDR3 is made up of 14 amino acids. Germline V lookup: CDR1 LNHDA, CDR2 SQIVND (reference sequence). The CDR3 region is CASSIVGTGNTIYF. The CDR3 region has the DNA TGTGCCAGTAGTATAGTCGGAACTGGAAACACCATATATTTT.

CDR3 residues: CASSSRETGANTEAFF. The DNA of the CDR3 is TGCGCCAGCAGCTCGCGGGAGACAGGGGCGAACACTGAAGCTTTCTTT. The chain carries TRBV5-1 and TRBJ1-1, with 8 positions matching TRBD1. This CDR3 comprises 16 residues. CDR1 SGHRS and CDR2 YFSETQ come from the germline V gene. After removal of 3 bases from V and 1 base from J, the junction contained 8 bases not matched to a gene.

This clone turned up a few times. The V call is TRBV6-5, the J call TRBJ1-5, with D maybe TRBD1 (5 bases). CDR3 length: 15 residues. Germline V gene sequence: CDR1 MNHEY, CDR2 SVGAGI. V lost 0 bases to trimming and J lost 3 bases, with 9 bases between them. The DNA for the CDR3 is TGTGCCAGCAGTTACTCCGGGGGGAACAATCAGCCCCAGCATTTT. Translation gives CASSYSGGNNQPQHF.

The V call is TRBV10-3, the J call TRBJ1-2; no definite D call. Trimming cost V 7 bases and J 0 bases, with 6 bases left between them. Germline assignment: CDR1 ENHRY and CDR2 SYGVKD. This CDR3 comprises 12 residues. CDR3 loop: CAIKEANYGYTF. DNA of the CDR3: TGTGCCATCAAGGAGGCTAACTATGGCTACACCTTC.

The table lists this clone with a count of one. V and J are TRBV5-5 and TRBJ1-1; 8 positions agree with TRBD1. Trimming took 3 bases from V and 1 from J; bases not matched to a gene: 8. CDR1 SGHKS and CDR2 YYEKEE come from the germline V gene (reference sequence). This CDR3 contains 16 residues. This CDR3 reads CASSSQQGVRNTEAFF. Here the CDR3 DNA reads TGTGCCAGCAGCTCACAACAGGGGGTGAGGAACACTGAAGCTTTCTTT. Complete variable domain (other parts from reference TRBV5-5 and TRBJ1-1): DAGVTQSPTHLIKTRGQQVTLRCSPISGHKSVSWYQQVLGQGPQFIFQYYEKEERGRGNFPDRFSARQFPNYSSELNVNALLLGDSALYLCASSSQQGVRNTEAFFGQGTRLTVV.

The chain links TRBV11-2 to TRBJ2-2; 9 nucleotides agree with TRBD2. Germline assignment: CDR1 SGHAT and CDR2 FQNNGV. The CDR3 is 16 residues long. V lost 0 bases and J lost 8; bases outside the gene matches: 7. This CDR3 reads CASSLDPASGAGELFF. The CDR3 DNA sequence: TGTGCCAGCAGCTTAGATCCGGCTAGCGGGGCTGGGGAGCTGTTTTTT.

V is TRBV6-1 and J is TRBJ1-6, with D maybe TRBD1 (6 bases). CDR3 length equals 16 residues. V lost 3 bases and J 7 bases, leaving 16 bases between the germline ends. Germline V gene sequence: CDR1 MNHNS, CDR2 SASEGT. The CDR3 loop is CASSEGSGVSNSPLHF. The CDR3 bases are TGTGCCAGCAGTGAGGGGTCAGGGGTAAGCAATTCACCCCTCCACTTT.

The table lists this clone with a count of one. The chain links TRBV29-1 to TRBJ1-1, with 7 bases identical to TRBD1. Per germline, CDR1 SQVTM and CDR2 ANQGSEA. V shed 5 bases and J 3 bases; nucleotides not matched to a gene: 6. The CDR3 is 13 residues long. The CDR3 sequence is CSVWRGRDTEAFF. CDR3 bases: TGCAGCGTTTGGAGGGGGCGGGACACTGAAGCTTTCTTT.

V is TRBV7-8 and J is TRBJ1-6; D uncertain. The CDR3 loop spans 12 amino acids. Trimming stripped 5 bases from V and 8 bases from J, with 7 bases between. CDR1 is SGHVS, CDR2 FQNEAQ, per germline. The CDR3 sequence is CASSPLDSPLHF. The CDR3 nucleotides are TGTGCCAGCAGCCCCTTGGATTCACCCCTCCACTTT.

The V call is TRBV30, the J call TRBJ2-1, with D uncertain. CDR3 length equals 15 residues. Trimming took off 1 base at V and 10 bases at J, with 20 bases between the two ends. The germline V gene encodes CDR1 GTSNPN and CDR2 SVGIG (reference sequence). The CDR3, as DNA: TGTGCCTGGAGTGAGCCTGTGTCAAGGATGGGCGAGCAGTTCTTC. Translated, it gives CAWSEPVSRMGEQFF. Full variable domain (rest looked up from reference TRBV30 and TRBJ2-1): SQTIHQWPATLVQPVGSPLSLECTVEGTSNPNLYWYRQAAGRGLQLLFYSVGIGQISSEVPQNLSASRPQDRQFILSSKKLLLSDSGFYLCAWSEPVSRMGEQFFGPGTRLTVL.

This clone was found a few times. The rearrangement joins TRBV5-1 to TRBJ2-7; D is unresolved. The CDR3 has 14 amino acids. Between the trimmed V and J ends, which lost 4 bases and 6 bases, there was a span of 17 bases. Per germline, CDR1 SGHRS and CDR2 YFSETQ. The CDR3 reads CASSLGRGNGEQYF. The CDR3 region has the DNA TGCGCCAGCAGCCTAGGACGAGGTAACGGCGAGCAGTACTTC.

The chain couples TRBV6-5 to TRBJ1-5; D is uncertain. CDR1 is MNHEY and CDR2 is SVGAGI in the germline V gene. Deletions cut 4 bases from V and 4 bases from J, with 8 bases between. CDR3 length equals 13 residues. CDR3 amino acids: CASSSYFNQPQHF. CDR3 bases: TGTGCCAGCAGTTCCTACTTTAATCAGCCCCAGCATTTT.

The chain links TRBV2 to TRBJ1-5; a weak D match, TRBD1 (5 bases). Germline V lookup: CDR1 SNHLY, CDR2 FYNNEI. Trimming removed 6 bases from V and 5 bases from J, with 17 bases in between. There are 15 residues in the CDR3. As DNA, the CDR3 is TGTGCCAGCAGCTCAGCAGGCAGGGCTGATCAGCCCCAGCATTTT. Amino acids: CASSSAGRADQPQHF.

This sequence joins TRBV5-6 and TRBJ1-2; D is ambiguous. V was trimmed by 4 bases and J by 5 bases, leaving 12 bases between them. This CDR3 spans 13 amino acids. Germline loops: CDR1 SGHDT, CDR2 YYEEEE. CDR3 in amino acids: CASSGGRRYGYTF. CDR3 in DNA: TGTGCCAGCAGCGGTGGGCGTCGATATGGCTACACCTTC.

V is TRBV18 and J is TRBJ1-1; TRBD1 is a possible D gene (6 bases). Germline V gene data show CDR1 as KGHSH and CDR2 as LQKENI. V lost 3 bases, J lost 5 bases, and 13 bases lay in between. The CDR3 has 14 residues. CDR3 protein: CASSPGGRRTEAFF. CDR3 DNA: TGTGCCAGCTCACCGGGGGGGCGGCGTACTGAAGCTTTCTTT.

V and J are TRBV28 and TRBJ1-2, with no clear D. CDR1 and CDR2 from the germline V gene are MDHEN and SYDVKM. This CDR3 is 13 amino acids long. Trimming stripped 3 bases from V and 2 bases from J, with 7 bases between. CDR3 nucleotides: TGTGCCAGCAGTTTCGTTACCAACTATGGCTACACCTTC. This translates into CASSFVTNYGYTF.

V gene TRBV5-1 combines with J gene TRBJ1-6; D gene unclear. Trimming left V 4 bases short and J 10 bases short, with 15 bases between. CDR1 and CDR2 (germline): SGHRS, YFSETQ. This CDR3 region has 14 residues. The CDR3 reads CASSTTGLGSPLHF. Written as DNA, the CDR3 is TGCGCCAGCAGCACCACGGGGTTGGGGTCACCCCTCCACTTT.

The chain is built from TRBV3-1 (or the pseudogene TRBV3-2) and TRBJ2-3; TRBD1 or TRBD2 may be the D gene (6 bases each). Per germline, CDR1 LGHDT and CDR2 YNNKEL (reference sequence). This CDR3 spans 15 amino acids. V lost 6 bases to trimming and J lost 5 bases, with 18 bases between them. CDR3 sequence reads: CASREGWGAEDTQYF. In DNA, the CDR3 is TGTGCCAGCAGAGAAGGTTGGGGGGCTGAAGATACGCAGTATTTT.

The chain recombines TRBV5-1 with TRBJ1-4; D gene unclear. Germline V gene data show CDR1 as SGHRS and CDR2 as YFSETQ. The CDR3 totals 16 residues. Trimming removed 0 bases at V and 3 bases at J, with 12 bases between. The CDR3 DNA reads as TGCGCCAGCAGCTTGGTGAGCGGCGGATCTAATGAAAAACTGTTTTTT. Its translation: CASSLVSGGSNEKLFF.